This is a list of T cell receptor beta chains from one sample in a study of cytomegalovirus exposure and HLA in healthy donors. Repertoires were generated with immunoSEQ multiplex PCR, while TCRdb's copy carries only in-frame clones and drops some. Of some 130,000 clones in the sample, almost 90% were seen once. Sequencing was done on a sample of PBMCs. These receptors all come from a young man in good health and CMV-seronegative. CDR3s include the opening cysteine and the closing phenylalanine or tryptophan. A D gene is named only where the DNA matches it firmly. Not every row has a clone size; where given, it reads once, few, many or a size class.

j_call: TRBJ1-1; d_call: .; clone_size: .; v_call: TRBV10-1; cdr3_nt: TGCGCCAGCAGTGAGTCGTCGGGCACTGAAGCTTTCTTT; cdr3_aa: CASSESSGTEAFF
j_call: TRBJ1-5; d_call: TRBD1; clone_size: .; v_call: TRBV5-1; cdr3_nt: TGCGCCAGCAGCTTGGGCGGGACAGGCCATCAGCCCCAGCATTTT; cdr3_aa: CASSLGGTGHQPQHF
j_call: TRBJ1-1; d_call: TRBD1; clone_size: .; v_call: TRBV18; cdr3_nt: TGTGCCAGCTCTCCGGGACAGGAGATTGAAGCTTTCTTT; cdr3_aa: CASSPGQEIEAFF
j_call: TRBJ2-7; d_call: .; clone_size: .; v_call: TRBV19; cdr3_nt: TGTGCCAGTAGTAGAAGGCGGACTGACTACGAGCAGTACTTC; cdr3_aa: CASSRRRTDYEQYF
j_call: TRBJ2-7; d_call: TRBD1; clone_size: .; v_call: TRBV7-2; cdr3_nt: TGTGCCAGCAGCTTAGTTGGCGGACAGGCGGCCGAGCAGTACTTC; cdr3_aa: CASSLVGGQAAEQYF
j_call: TRBJ2-5; d_call: TRBD2; clone_size: .; v_call: TRBV7-9; cdr3_nt: TGTGCCAGCAGCTTAGTGGGGGGAGGGAACCACGAGACCCAGTACTTC; cdr3_aa: CASSLVGGGNHETQYF
j_call: TRBJ2-7; d_call: .; clone_size: .; v_call: TRBV6-5; cdr3_nt: TGTGCCAGCAGTTACTCGACGGGGGAGCAGTACTTC; cdr3_aa: CASSYSTGEQYF
j_call: TRBJ2-7; d_call: .; clone_size: .; v_call: TRBV4-2; cdr3_nt: TGTGCCAGCAGCCACGGACTCTTTAAAAGCTCCTACGAGCAGTACTTC; cdr3_aa: CASSHGLFKSSYEQYF
j_call: TRBJ2-1; d_call: TRBD2; clone_size: .; v_call: TRBV15; cdr3_nt: TGTGCCACCAGCGAGACTAGCGGCGCCCCCAAAAGCTCCTACAATGAGCAGTTCTTC; cdr3_aa: CATSETSGAPKSSYNEQFF
j_call: TRBJ2-7; d_call: TRBD1; clone_size: .; v_call: TRBV10-3; cdr3_nt: TGTGCCATCAGTGAGACGATGACAGGGGAAGGCTACGAGCAGTACTTC; cdr3_aa: CAISETMTGEGYEQYF
j_call: TRBJ1-5; d_call: .; clone_size: .; v_call: TRBV6-5; cdr3_nt: TGTGCCAGCAAGAGCGGGGATCAGCCCCAGCATTTT; cdr3_aa: CASKSGDQPQHF
j_call: TRBJ1-2; d_call: .; clone_size: .; v_call: TRBV11-2; cdr3_nt: TGTGCCAGCAGTCCAGGAAACTATGGCTACACCTTC; cdr3_aa: CASSPGNYGYTF
j_call: TRBJ1-5; d_call: .; clone_size: .; v_call: TRBV5-5; cdr3_nt: TGTGCCAGCAGCTTGGAAAAACAGCCCCGCAATCAGCCCCAGCATTTT; cdr3_aa: CASSLEKQPRNQPQHF
j_call: TRBJ2-7; d_call: TRBD2; clone_size: .; v_call: TRBV4-1; cdr3_nt: TGCGCCAGCAGCCAAGATGTAGCGGGAGCTGGATCCTACGAGCAGTACTTC; cdr3_aa: CASSQDVAGAGSYEQYF
j_call: TRBJ2-7; d_call: TRBD1; clone_size: once; v_call: TRBV7-2; cdr3_nt: TGTGCCAGCAGCAGGACAGGGTCCGAGCAGTACTTC; cdr3_aa: CASSRTGSEQYF
j_call: TRBJ1-5; d_call: .; clone_size: once; v_call: TRBV2; cdr3_nt: TGTGCCAGCAGTGAAGTGGGGGCGCCCAATCAGCCCCAGCATTTT; cdr3_aa: CASSEVGAPNQPQHF
j_call: TRBJ2-2; d_call: .; clone_size: once; v_call: TRBV18; cdr3_nt: TGTGCCAGCTCTTCACAGGGGAACACCGGGGAGCTGTTTTTT; cdr3_aa: CASSSQGNTGELFF
j_call: TRBJ1-2; d_call: .; clone_size: .; v_call: TRBV2; cdr3_nt: TGTGCCAGCAGTGAACGAGTCCTAACTAACTATGGCTACACCTTC; cdr3_aa: CASSERVLTNYGYTF
j_call: TRBJ2-7; d_call: .; clone_size: .; v_call: TRBV19; cdr3_nt: TGTGCCACCCCGATCCGGGACACCTTTAGGTACGAGCAGTACTTC; cdr3_aa: CATPIRDTFRYEQYF
j_call: TRBJ1-1; d_call: .; clone_size: once; v_call: TRBV30; cdr3_nt: TGTGCCTGGGACAGAGTGAACACTGAAGCTTTCTTT; cdr3_aa: CAWDRVNTEAFF
j_call: TRBJ2-7; d_call: .; clone_size: .; v_call: TRBV12-2; cdr3_nt: TGTGCAAGTCGCTTCTACCTTACTGACTCCCGCGGCGAGCAGTACTTC; cdr3_aa: CASRFYLTDSRGEQYF
j_call: TRBJ2-5; d_call: .; clone_size: .; v_call: TRBV7-9; cdr3_nt: TGTGCCAGCAGGGACAGTGCTCGGGAGACCCAGTACTTC; cdr3_aa: CASRDSARETQYF
j_call: TRBJ1-5; d_call: TRBD1; clone_size: .; v_call: TRBV2; cdr3_nt: TGTGCCAGCAGGCGAGGGACAGGGAGCAATCAGCCCCAGCATTTT; cdr3_aa: CASRRGTGSNQPQHF
j_call: TRBJ1-1; d_call: .; clone_size: .; v_call: TRBV29-1; cdr3_nt: TGCAGCGTTGCCCATAATCAGGACACTGAAGCTTTCTTT; cdr3_aa: CSVAHNQDTEAFF
j_call: TRBJ2-2; d_call: .; clone_size: .; v_call: TRBV30; cdr3_nt: TGTGCCTGGACTCCCAGGAGGGCGAACACCGGGGAGCTGTTTTTT; cdr3_aa: CAWTPRRANTGELFF
j_call: TRBJ1-1; d_call: .; clone_size: .; v_call: TRBV7-2; cdr3_nt: TGTGCCAGCAGCTTTTTCCAGGGGCCGAACACTGAAGCTTTCTTT; cdr3_aa: CASSFFQGPNTEAFF
j_call: TRBJ2-4; d_call: .; clone_size: .; v_call: TRBV28; cdr3_nt: TGTGCCAGCAGTCTACCTACCTCGCAGGCCGGCATTCAGTACTTC; cdr3_aa: CASSLPTSQAGIQYF
j_call: TRBJ2-1; d_call: TRBD2; clone_size: .; v_call: TRBV7-2; cdr3_nt: TGTGCCAGCAGCTCGCCTGTCGGACTAGAAGCGAAGCAGTTCTTC; cdr3_aa: CASSSPVGLEAKQFF
j_call: TRBJ2-3; d_call: .; clone_size: .; v_call: TRBV18; cdr3_nt: TGTGCCAGCTCACCAGGCGGAAGCACAGATACGCAGTATTTT; cdr3_aa: CASSPGGSTDTQYF
j_call: TRBJ1-3; d_call: TRBD1; clone_size: .; v_call: TRBV27; cdr3_nt: TGTGCCAGCAGTCTCGGACAGGGCCCTGGAAACACCATATATTTT; cdr3_aa: CASSLGQGPGNTIYF
j_call: TRBJ2-7; d_call: .; clone_size: .; v_call: TRBV5-1; cdr3_nt: TGCGCCAGCAGCTTCTCAGCGGGCTACGAGCAGTACTTC; cdr3_aa: CASSFSAGYEQYF
j_call: TRBJ1-2; d_call: .; clone_size: .; v_call: TRBV6-4; cdr3_nt: TGTGCCAGCAGTGCTCGGTTAAACTATGGCTACACCTTC; cdr3_aa: CASSARLNYGYTF